Following are 20 T cell receptor beta chains from one sample sequenced in a study of blood T cell repertoires in COVID-19 (dated by TCRdb to the early 2020s). Libraries were made using the immunoSEQ multiplex PCR assay. TCRdb stores this immuneACCESS table with in-frame sequences only. Part of the clones is absent; in the studies checked, under half of the shortfall reflects unresolved V genes, and no reason is known for the rest. A total of over 70,000 clones appear in this sample, under 95% of them only once. Of the sample, about 2.5% falls within the top ten clones. What was sequenced was peripheral blood. These receptors were taken from a human donor with active COVID-19. The donor label of this sample is uncertain.

The V and J genes are TRBV6-4 and TRBJ2-1, with D perhaps TRBD1 (6 bases). V lost 4 bases, J lost 15 bases, and 19 bases lay in between. The length of the CDR3 is 13 residues. Germline V lookup: CDR1 MRHNA, CDR2 SNTAGT. The CDR3 DNA follows: TGTGCCAGCAGTGCCCTCCGGGACACCACTTTGTTCTTC. This sequence encodes CASSALRDTTLFF.

The chain couples TRBV6-6 to TRBJ1-3; no clear D gene. The germline V gene has CDR1 MNHNY and CDR2 SVGAGI (reference sequence). V lost 4 bases to trimming and J lost 1 base, with 14 bases between them. The CDR3 consists of 16 residues. CDR3 sequence reads: CASSSTTTFSGNTIYF. CDR3 sequence (DNA): TGTGCCAGCAGTTCGACGACTACTTTTTCTGGAAACACCATATATTTT.

The CDR3 nucleotides read TGTGCCAGCAGCGCTGGGACTAGCGGGCACAATGAGCAGTTCTTC. Translating it yields CASSAGTSGHNEQFF. The chain is built from TRBV9 and TRBJ2-1, with 12 bases identical to TRBD2. This CDR3 is built from 15 residues. The V segment lost 3 bases and the J segment 5 bases; nucleotides outside the gene matches: 3. The V gene's germline CDR1 is SGDLS and CDR2 YYNGEE.

This chain connects TRBV28 to TRBJ2-1; TRBD2 aligns across 12 bases. CDR1 and CDR2 from the germline V gene are MDHEN and SYDVKM. Trimming removed 2 bases from V and 0 bases from J; junction bases left unmatched: 2. This CDR3 contains 17 residues. The CDR3 protein is CASSLATSGSSYNEQFF. In DNA, the CDR3 is TGTGCCAGCAGTTTAGCGACTAGCGGGAGCTCCTACAATGAGCAGTTCTTC.

The J gene is TRBJ2-7, the V gene TRBV6-5; D gene ambiguous. Germline CDR1 and CDR2: MNHEY and SVGAGI. V gave up 7 bases and J gave up 0 bases, with 16 bases separating them. CDR3 length: 15 amino acids. CDR3 amino acids: CASTSDPGNSYEQYF. CDR3 DNA: TGTGCCAGCACCTCCGACCCAGGCAACTCCTACGAGCAGTACTTC.

This chain uses TRBV14 with TRBJ1-1, with 8 positions matching TRBD1. V was clipped by 4 bases and J by 11 bases; unmatched bases: 18. The CDR3 has 16 residues. From germline, CDR1 is SGHDN and CDR2 FVKESK. The DNA of the CDR3 is TGTGCCAGCAGCCCAGGGGGCAGAGATAGGGCCCTTGGGGCTTTCTTT. This codes for CASSPGGRDRALGAFF.

The chain combines TRBV7-5 with TRBJ2-7; the table assigns TRBD1, which was not confirmed against the DNA. TRBV7-5 is noted as a pseudogene. The CDR3 totals 14 residues. The CDR3, as DNA: TGTGTCAGAAGCTTAGGGACAGGGGAGACAAAGCAGTACTTC. It translates to CVRSLGTGETKQYF.

The chain carries TRBV5-4 and TRBJ2-3; TRBD2 matches 11 bases. Unmatched junction bases numbered 4, after V lost 0 bases and J lost 7 bases. The CDR3 totals 15 residues. Germline lookup yields CDR1 SGHNT and CDR2 YYREEE (reference sequence). The CDR3 DNA reads as TGTGCCAGCAGCTTGGGTAGCGGGGGGGTCAATACGCAGTATTTT. Amino acids: CASSLGSGGVNTQYF.

V usage is TRBV3-1 (or the pseudogene TRBV3-2) and J usage is TRBJ1-2; D is possibly TRBD1 (5 bases). V lost 1 base and J 8 bases, leaving 8 bases between the germline ends. Germline V lookup: CDR1 LGHDT, CDR2 YNNKEL (reference sequence). The CDR3 has 12 amino acids. The CDR3 protein is CASSQGRAGYTF. DNA of the CDR3: TGTGCCAGCAGCCAAGGCAGGGCCGGCTACACCTTC.

This clone was observed a handful of times. The genes are TRBV11-1 and TRBJ2-7; TRBD1 matches 9 bases. V trimming: 6 bases; J trimming: 6 bases; junction bases outside the gene matches: 9. Germline loops: CDR1 SGHAT, CDR2 FQDESV (reference sequence). The length of the CDR3 is 14 residues. The CDR3 DNA is TGTGCCAGCAGACAAGGACAGGGGTTGGGCGAGCAGTACTTC. Its protein is CASRQGQGLGEQYF.

The genes are TRBV12-3 or TRBV12-4 and TRBJ2-4; D not certain. CDR3 length: 13 amino acids. V shed 6 bases and J shed 8 bases, with 14 bases lying between them. Written as DNA, the CDR3 is TGTGCCAGCAGCCTCCCAGGTGTGGACATTCAGTACTTC. Amino acid sequence: CASSLPGVDIQYF.

The chain employs TRBV9 and TRBJ2-3, with 10 bases matching TRBD2. The CDR3 contains 17 residues. The V segment lost 0 bases and the J segment 1 base; nucleotides outside the gene matches: 5. Germline-derived CDR1 and CDR2 are SGDLS and YYNGEE. The chain's CDR3 is CASSVASGGAGTDTQYF. As DNA, the CDR3 is TGTGCCAGCAGCGTAGCCAGCGGGGGGGCCGGCACAGATACGCAGTATTTT.

This chain joins TRBV7-9 and TRBJ1-1; maybe TRBD1 (5 bases). V was trimmed by 0 bases and J by 3 bases, leaving 11 bases between them. The CDR3 is 15 amino acids. Germline V gene sequence: CDR1 SEHNR, CDR2 FQNEAQ (reference sequence). The CDR3 DNA follows: TGTGCCAGCAGCTTAGCGGGTGACAGACACACTGAAGCTTTCTTT. The encoded protein is CASSLAGDRHTEAFF.

The chain recombines TRBV27 with TRBJ1-1; 7 bases match TRBD1. Germline loops: CDR1 MNHEY, CDR2 SMNVEV (reference sequence). V shed 3 bases, J shed 3 bases, and the junction held 4 bases outside the gene matches. CDR3 length: 14 amino acids. CDR3 bases: TGTGCCAGCAGTTTCCGCACAGGGGACACTGAAGCTTTCTTT. This sequence encodes CASSFRTGDTEAFF.

This clone was detected once. The V gene is TRBV19, the J gene TRBJ1-4; D call uncertain. The germline V and J ends were trimmed by 5 bases and 3 bases, with 13 bases remaining between them. Per germline, CDR1 LNHDA and CDR2 SQIVND (reference sequence). This CDR3 comprises 15 residues. The CDR3 DNA is TGTGCCAGTAGTCTCAAGTCTATTCCTAATGAAAAACTGTTTTTT. Its translation: CASSLKSIPNEKLFF.

J is TRBJ1-6 and V is TRBV25-1; weak D call: TRBD1 (6 bases). The CDR3 totals 13 residues. Trimming removed 8 bases from V and 5 bases from J, with 10 bases in between. Germline CDR1 MGHDK, CDR2 SYGVNS. Written as DNA, the CDR3 is TGTGCCAGCTCCGGGACAAATAATTCACCCCTCCACTTT. It specifies CASSGTNNSPLHF.

The chain joins TRBV16 to TRBJ1-6; D might be TRBD1 (5 bases). Trimming shortened V by 3 bases and J by 7 bases, and 19 bases separated the two germline ends. The CDR3 extends over 17 amino acids. CDR1 is KGHSY and CDR2 is FQNENV in the germline V gene. The CDR3 DNA follows: TGTGCCAGCAGCCATTTTCGGAGCGGGGGTGGGAATTCACCCCTCCACTTT. This sequence encodes CASSHFRSGGGNSPLHF.

The CDR3 is CASKDYSYEQYF. The DNA for the CDR3 is TGTGCCAGCAAAGACTACTCCTACGAGCAGTACTTC. The genes are TRBV2 and TRBJ2-7; D might be TRBD2 (5 bases). V shed 7 bases and J shed 0 bases, with 7 bases lying between them. This CDR3 is 12 amino acids long. Germline CDR1 SNHLY, CDR2 FYNNEI.

The chain combines TRBV5-6 with TRBJ2-5; D ambiguous. The CDR3 covers 13 residues. Trimming cost V 0 bases and J 2 bases, with 5 bases left between them. The germline CDR1 and CDR2 sequences are SGHDT and YYEEEE. In DNA form, the CDR3 reads TGTGCCAGCAGCTTGGGCACACAAGAGACCCAGTACTTC. This gives the protein CASSLGTQETQYF.

V usage is TRBV7-6 and J usage is TRBJ2-7; 7 positions agree with TRBD1. V shed 4 bases and J 2 bases; nucleotides not matched to a gene: 11. The germline V gene encodes CDR1 SGHVS and CDR2 FNYEAQ. This CDR3 has 16 residues. DNA for the CDR3: TGTGCCAGCAGCTCAAGACCCAGGACAGGCGCCTACGAGCAGTACTTC. It yields the protein CASSSRPRTGAYEQYF.